The next 9 T cell receptor beta chains were all read from a single sample in a study of T cells in Graves' hyperthyroidism and ophthalmopathy (dated by TCRdb to about 2019). Library preparation was by multiplex PCR. Sequencing relied on an Illumina HiSeq 2000. TCR beta CDR3 regions were amplified from RNA transcripts. The TCR CDR3 was subjected to a first round of RT-PCR using the HTBI primer set and the Qiagen OneStep RT-PCR kit. TCRdb ran its own pipeline on the public reads, namely fastp trimming at Q25 and MiXCR clone calling, and kept in-frame beta chains. Records with the same CDR3 protein are collapsed into one entry carrying the most frequent genes and DNA. This sample is represented by under 400,000 distinct CDR3 sequences; more than 15% of them were singletons. The ten largest make up roughly a quarter of the sample. The sample taken for sequencing was blood. The receptors were gathered from a woman aged 18 to 35 with Graves' hyperthyroidism that later progressed to Graves' ophthalmopathy.

The chain employs TRBV4-3 and TRBJ2-1; 14 bases agree with TRBD2. Trimming took 0 bases from V and 8 from J; bases not matched to a gene: 6. This CDR3 is 17 amino acids long. Germline CDR1 is LGHNA and CDR2 is YSLEER. This CDR3 reads CASSQEGWGLAGDEQFF. Written as DNA, the CDR3 is TGCGCCAGCAGCCAAGAAGGATGGGGACTAGCGGGAGATGAGCAGTTCTTC.

This clonotype was seen many times. V usage is TRBV7-9 and J usage is TRBJ2-5, with D possibly being TRBD1 (6 bases). Germline V CDR1 and CDR2: SEHNR, FQNEAQ (reference sequence). Trimming left V 5 bases short and J 1 base short, with 14 bases between. The CDR3 totals 15 residues. The CDR3: CASSPRMDSQETQYF. The CDR3 DNA follows: TGTGCCAGCAGCCCCCGAATGGACAGCCAAGAGACCCAGTACTTC.

This clonotype was detected many times. The chain couples TRBV10-3 to TRBJ2-3, with D unresolved. The CDR3 runs 17 residues. V was cut by 0 bases and J by 4 bases, with 17 bases left in between. Per the germline V gene, CDR1 is ENHRY and CDR2 is SYGVKD. This CDR3 reads CAISESKSGSPPDTQYF. CDR3 bases: TGTGCCATCAGTGAGTCGAAGAGTGGGTCCCCCCCAGATACGCAGTATTTT.

Ten or more counts support this clonotype. The chain joins TRBV5-1 to TRBJ1-1; 7 bases match TRBD1. The germline V gene has CDR1 SGHRS and CDR2 YFSETQ. The junction had 5 bases not matched to a gene; V was cut back by 2 bases and J by 4 bases. CDR3 length equals 14 residues. Written as DNA, the CDR3 is TGCGCCAGCAGCTTCAGGGGGTTTGGCACTGAAGCTTTCTTT. Protein: CASSFRGFGTEAFF.

This clonotype has at least ten counts. The genes are TRBV7-9 and TRBJ2-5, with 7 nucleotides matching TRBD2. The CDR3 is 15 amino acids. Trimming cost V 4 bases and J 0 bases; bases outside gene matches: 5. The V gene's germline CDR1 is SEHNR and CDR2 FQNEAQ (reference sequence). The DNA of the CDR3 is TGTGCCAGCAGCTCCTGGACTAGGGACCAAGAGACCCAGTACTTC. Translation gives CASSSWTRDQETQYF.

The gene calls are TRBV12-3 or TRBV12-4 and TRBJ2-6; D remains unclear. The CDR3 loop spans 18 amino acids. The germline V and J ends were trimmed by 5 bases and 0 bases, with 17 bases remaining between them. The CDR3 nucleotides are TGTGCCAGCAGTCCCTGGTGGGGTAGGGCCTCTGGGGCCAACGTCCTGACTTTC. This gives the protein CASSPWWGRASGANVLTF.

This clonotype appeared many times. J is TRBJ2-3 and V is TRBV2; 14 bases are shared with TRBD2. The CDR3 spans 17 residues. Per the germline V gene, CDR1 is SNHLY and CDR2 is FYNNEI. V shed 3 bases and J 2 bases; nucleotides not matched to a gene: 4. The CDR3 protein is CASSERTSGRFTDTQYF. The CDR3 DNA follows: TGTGCCAGCAGTGAGAGGACTAGCGGGAGGTTCACAGATACGCAGTATTTT.

In this sample, this clonotype turned up many times. The V and J genes are TRBV5-1 and TRBJ1-1, with D perhaps matching TRBD1 (6 bases). The CDR3 loop spans 16 amino acids. Trimming took 0 bases from V and 1 from J, leaving 13 bases between them. The germline V gene has CDR1 SGHRS and CDR2 YFSETQ. DNA for the CDR3: TGCGCCAGCAGCTTGGGAAGGGGGTGGGAGAACACTGAAGCTTTCTTT. Its translation: CASSLGRGWENTEAFF.

This clonotype was counted many times. A read error may explain this, as a much larger clone is one base away. This chain links TRBV12-3 or TRBV12-4 with TRBJ2-3; D may be TRBD2 (6 bases). This CDR3 is 13 amino acids long. V lost 6 bases and J 5 bases, leaving 12 bases between the germline ends. The CDR3 region is CASRRDSKDTQYF. CDR3 DNA: TGTGCCAGCAGGCGGGACTCCAAAGATACGCAGTATTTT.